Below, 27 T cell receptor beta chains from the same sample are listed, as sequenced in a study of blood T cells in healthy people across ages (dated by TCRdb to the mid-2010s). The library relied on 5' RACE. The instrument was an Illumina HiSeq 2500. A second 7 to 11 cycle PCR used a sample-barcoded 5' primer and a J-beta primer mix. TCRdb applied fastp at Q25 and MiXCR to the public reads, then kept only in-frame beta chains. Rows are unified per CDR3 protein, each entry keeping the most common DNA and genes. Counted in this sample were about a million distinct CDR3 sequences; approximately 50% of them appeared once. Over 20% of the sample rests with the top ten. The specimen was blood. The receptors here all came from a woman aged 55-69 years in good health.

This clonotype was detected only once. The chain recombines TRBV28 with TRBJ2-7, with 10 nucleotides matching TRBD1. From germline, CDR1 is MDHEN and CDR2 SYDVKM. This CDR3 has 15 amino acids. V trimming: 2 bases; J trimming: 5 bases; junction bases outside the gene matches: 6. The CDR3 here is CASSLPGTGVHEQYF. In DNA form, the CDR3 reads TGTGCCAGCAGTTTACCCGGGACAGGGGTCCACGAGCAGTACTTC.

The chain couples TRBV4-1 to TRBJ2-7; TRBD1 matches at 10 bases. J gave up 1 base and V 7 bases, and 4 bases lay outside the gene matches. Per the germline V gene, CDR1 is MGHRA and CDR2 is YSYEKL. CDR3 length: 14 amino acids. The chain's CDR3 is CASNQGQGSYEQYF. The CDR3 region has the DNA TGCGCCAGCAACCAGGGACAGGGGTCCTACGAGCAGTACTTC.

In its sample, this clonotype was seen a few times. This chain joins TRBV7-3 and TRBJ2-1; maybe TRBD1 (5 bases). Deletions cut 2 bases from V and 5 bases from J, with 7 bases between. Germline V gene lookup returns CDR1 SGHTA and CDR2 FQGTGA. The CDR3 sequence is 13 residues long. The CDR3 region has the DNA TGTGCCAGCAGCTTAGACAGTAACAATGAGCAGTTCTTC. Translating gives CASSLDSNNEQFF. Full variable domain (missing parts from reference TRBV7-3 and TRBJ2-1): GAGVSQTPSNKVTEKGKYVELRCDPISGHTALYWYRQSLGQGPEFLIYFQGTGAADDSGLPNDRFFAVRPEGSVSTLKIQRTERGDSAVYLCASSLDSNNEQFFGPGTRLTVL.

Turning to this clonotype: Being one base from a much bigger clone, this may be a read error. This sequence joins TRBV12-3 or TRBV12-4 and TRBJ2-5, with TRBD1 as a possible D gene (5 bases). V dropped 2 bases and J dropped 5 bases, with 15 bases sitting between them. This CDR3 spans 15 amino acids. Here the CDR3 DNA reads TGTGCCAGCAGTTTAAGGGCAGGGTCGGTCGAGACCCAGTACTTC. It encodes CASSLRAGSVETQYF.

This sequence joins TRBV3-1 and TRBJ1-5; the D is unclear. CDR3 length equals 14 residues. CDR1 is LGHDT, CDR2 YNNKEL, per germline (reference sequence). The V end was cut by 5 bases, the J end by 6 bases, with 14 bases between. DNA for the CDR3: TGTGCCAGCAGCGCAGAAGGGTTATCTCAGCCCCAGCATTTT. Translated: CASSAEGLSQPQHF.

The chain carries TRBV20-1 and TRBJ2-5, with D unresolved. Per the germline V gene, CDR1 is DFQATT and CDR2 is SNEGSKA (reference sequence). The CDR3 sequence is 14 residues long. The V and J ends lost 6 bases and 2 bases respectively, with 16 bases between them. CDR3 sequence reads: CSAYHGGTQETQYF. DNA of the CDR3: TGCAGTGCATACCACGGCGGCACTCAAGAGACCCAGTACTTC.

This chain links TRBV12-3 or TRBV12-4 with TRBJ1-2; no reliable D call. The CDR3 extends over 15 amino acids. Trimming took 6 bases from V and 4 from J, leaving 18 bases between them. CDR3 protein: CASRLERDSPYGYTF. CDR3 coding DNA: TGTGCCAGCAGGCTTGAACGGGATTCCCCCTATGGCTACACCTTC.

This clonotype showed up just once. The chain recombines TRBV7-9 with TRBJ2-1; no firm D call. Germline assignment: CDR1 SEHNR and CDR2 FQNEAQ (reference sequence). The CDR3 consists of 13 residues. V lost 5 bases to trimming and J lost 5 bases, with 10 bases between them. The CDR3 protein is CASSGSPNNEQFF. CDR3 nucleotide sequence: TGTGCCAGCAGCGGCAGCCCCAACAATGAGCAGTTCTTC.

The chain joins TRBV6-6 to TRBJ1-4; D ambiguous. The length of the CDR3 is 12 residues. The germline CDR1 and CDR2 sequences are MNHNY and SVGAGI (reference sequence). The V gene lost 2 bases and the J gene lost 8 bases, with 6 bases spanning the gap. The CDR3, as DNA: TGTGCCAGCAGTTACGTAGAAGAAAAACTGTTTTTT. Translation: CASSYVEEKLFF.

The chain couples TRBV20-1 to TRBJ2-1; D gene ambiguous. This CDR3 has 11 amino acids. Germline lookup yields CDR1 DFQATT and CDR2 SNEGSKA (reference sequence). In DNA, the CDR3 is TGCGTGCTGGGCTCCTACAATGAGCAGTTCTTC. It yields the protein CVLGSYNEQFF.

Here the CDR3 reads CASSVGAGQGQQYF. As DNA, the CDR3 is TGTGCCAGCAGCGTAGGGGCGGGACAGGGTCAGCAGTACTTC. The gene calls are TRBV7-2 and TRBJ2-7; the match to TRBD1 covers 9 bases. The ends lost 5 bases at V and 8 bases at J; junction bases unmatched: 10. This CDR3 comprises 14 residues. CDR1 and CDR2 (germline): SGHTA, FQGNSA. Filled out from reference TRBV7-2 and TRBJ2-7, the complete variable domain reads GAGVSQSPSNKVTEKGKDVELRCDPISGHTALYWYRQSLGQGLEFLIYFQGNSAPDKSGLPSDRFSAERTGGSVSTLTIQRTQQEDSAVYLCASSVGAGQGQQYFGPGTRLTVT.

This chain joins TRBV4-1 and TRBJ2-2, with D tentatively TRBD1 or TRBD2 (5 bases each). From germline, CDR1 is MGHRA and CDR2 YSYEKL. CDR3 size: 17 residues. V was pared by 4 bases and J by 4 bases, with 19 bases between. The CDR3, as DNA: TGCGCCAGCAGCCCTCCCTTCTGGGGGAAGGGCACCGGGGAGCTGTTTTTT. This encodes CASSPPFWGKGTGELFF.

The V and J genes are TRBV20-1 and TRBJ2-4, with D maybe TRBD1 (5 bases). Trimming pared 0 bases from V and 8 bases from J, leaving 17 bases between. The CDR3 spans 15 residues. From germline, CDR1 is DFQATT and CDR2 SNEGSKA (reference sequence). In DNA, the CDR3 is TGCAGTGCTAGAGAGCACCAGGGTTGGTTCTACATTCAGTACTTC. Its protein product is CSAREHQGWFYIQYF.

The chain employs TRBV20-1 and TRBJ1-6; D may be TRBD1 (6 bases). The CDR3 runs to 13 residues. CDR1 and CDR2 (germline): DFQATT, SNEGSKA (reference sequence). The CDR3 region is CTGQSSYNSPLHF. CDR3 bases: TGCACTGGACAGAGCTCCTATAATTCACCCCTCCACTTT.

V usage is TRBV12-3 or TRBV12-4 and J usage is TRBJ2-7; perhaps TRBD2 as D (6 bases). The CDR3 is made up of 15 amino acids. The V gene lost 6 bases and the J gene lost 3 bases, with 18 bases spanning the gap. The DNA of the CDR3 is TGTGCCAGCAGCCTCGGGGGACGGGGTGGCTACGAGCAGTACTTC. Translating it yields CASSLGGRGGYEQYF.

Here the CDR3 DNA reads TGCAGTGCTAGTCGTAGCGGGAGCTTTCGCGAGCAGTACTTC. This translates into CSASRSGSFREQYF. V gene TRBV20-1 combines with J gene TRBJ2-7; 9 nucleotides agree with TRBD2. Trimming removed 3 bases from V and 6 bases from J; junction bases left unmatched: 9. There are 14 residues in the CDR3. The germline V gene has CDR1 DFQATT and CDR2 SNEGSKA (reference sequence).

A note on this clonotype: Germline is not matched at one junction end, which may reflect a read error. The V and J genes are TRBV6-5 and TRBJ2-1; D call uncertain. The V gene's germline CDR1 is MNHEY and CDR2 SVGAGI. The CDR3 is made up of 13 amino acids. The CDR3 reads CTSSYSLANEQFF. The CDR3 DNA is TGTACCAGCAGTTACTCGTTAGCCAATGAGCAGTTCTTC.

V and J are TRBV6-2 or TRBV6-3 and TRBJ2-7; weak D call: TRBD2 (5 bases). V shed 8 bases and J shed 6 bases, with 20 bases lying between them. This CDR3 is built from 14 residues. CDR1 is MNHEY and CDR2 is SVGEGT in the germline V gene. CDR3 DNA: TGTGCCAGCGGAAAGCGTAGGGAGATTCGCGAGCAGTACTTC. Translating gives CASGKRREIREQYF.

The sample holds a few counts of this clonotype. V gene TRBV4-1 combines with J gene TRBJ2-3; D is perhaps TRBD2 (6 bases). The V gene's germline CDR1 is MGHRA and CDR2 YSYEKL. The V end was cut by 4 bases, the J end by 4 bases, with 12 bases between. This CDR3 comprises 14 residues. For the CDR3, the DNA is TGCGCCAGCAGCCCCTCGGGGGTCTCAGATACGCAGTATTTT. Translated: CASSPSGVSDTQYF.

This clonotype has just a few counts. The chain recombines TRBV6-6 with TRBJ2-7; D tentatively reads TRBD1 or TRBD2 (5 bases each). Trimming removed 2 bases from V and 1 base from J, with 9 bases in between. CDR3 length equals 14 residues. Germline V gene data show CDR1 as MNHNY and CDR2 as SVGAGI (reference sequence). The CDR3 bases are TGTGCCAGCAGTTACAACGGGGCGTCCTACGAGCAGTACTTC. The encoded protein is CASSYNGASYEQYF.

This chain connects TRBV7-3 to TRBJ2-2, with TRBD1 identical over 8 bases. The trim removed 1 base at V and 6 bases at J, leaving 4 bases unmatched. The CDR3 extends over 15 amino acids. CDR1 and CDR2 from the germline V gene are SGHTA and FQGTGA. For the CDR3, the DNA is TGTGCCAGCAGCTTAAACTACAGGGGGGCCGGGGAGCTGTTTTTT. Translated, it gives CASSLNYRGAGELFF. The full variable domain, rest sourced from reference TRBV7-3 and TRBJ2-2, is GAGVSQTPSNKVTEKGKYVELRCDPISGHTALYWYRQSLGQGPEFLIYFQGTGAADDSGLPNDRFFAVRPEGSVSTLKIQRTERGDSAVYLCASSLNYRGAGELFFGEGSRLTVL.

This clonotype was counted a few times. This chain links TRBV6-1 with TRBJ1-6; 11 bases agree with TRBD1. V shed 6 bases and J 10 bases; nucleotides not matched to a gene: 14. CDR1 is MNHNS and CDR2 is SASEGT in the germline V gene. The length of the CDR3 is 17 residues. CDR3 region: CASSLDRGRLSQSPLHF. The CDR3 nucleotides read TGTGCCAGCAGCCTGGACAGGGGGCGACTTAGTCAGTCACCCCTCCACTTT.

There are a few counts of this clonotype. The CDR3 sequence: CASSPSYGQPSYEQYF. CDR3 bases: TGTGCCAGCAGCCCCTCCTACGGGCAGCCCTCCTACGAGCAGTACTTC. This chain uses TRBV12-3 or TRBV12-4 with TRBJ2-7; no clear D gene. The CDR3 length is 16 residues. Trimming shortened V by 6 bases and J by 0 bases, and 18 bases separated the two germline ends.

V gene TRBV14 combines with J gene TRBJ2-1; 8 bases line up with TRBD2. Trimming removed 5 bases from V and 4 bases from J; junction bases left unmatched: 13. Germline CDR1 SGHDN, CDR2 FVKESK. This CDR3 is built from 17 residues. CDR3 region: CASSFIERGPPYNEQFF. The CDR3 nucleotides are TGTGCCAGCAGCTTCATCGAGCGGGGGCCCCCTTACAATGAGCAGTTCTTC.

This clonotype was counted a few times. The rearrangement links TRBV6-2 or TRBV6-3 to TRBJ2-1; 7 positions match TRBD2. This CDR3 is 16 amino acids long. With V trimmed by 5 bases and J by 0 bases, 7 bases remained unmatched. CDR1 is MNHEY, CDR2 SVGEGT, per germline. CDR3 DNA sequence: TGTGCCAGCAGTGGGGAACTAGCGTTCTCCTACAATGAGCAGTTCTTC. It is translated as CASSGELAFSYNEQFF.

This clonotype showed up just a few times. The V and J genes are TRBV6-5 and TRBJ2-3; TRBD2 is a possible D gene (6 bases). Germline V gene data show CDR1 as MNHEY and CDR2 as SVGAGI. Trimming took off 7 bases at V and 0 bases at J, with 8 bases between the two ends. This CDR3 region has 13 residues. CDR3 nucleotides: TGTGCCAGCATGCGGGAAAGCACAGATACGCAGTATTTT. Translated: CASMRESTDTQYF.

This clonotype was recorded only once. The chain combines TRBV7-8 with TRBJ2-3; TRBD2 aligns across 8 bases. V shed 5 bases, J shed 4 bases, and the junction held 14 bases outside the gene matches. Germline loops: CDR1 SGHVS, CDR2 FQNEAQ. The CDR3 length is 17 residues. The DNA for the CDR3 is TGTGCCAGCAGCACCCGACCAGCGGGAGTTTCGGCAGATACGCAGTATTTT. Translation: CASSTRPAGVSADTQYF.